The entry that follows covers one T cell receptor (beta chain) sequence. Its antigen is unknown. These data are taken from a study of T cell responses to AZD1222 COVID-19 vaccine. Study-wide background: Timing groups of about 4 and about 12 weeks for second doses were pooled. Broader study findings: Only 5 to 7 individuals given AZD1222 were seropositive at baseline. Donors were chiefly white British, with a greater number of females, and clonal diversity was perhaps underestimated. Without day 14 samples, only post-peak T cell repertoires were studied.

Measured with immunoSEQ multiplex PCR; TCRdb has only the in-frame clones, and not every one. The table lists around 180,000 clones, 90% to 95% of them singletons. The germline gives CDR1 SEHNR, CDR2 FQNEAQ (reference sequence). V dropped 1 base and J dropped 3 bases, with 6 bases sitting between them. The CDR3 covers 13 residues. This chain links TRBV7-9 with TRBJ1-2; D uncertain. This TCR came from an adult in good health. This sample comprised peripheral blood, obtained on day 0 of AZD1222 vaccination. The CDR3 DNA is TGTGCCAGCAGCTTAGTGGGTGACTATGGCTACACCTTC. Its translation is CASSLVGDYGYTF.